This is a list of T cell receptor beta chains from one sample in a study of T-cell memory formation after mild COVID-19. Using its own MiXCR run on the 5' RACE reads, TCRdb lists one record per CDR3 protein. The table shows 110,000 or so distinct CDR3 sequences, with 22% occurring only once. Sequenced material: PBMCs or a T cell subset sorted from them (not recorded which). These receptors were collected from a man between 18 and 29 years old who had mild COVID-19 (a few samples of this study predate the infection). Cell type and time point are not known. CDR3s include the opening cysteine and the closing phenylalanine or tryptophan. Each record gives: CDR3 length, V gene, clone size, J gene, D gene, CDR3 DNA, CDR3 protein. D genes are given only for firm matches. Clone size is stated in some rows and not others, as once, few, many or a class when expanded.

>15|TRBV7-6|few|TRBJ2-5|.
TGTGCCAGCAGCTTGGGTAGGGTTGATGGAGAGACCCAGTACTTC
CASSLGRVDGETQYF
>12|TRBV9|few|TRBJ2-7|.
TGTGCCAGCAGCCAAGGGGTGGGCGAGCAGTACTTC
CASSQGVGEQYF
>14|TRBV7-2|.|TRBJ2-2|.
TGTGCCTCCCGGGCGGGGCCGAACACCGGGGAGCTGTTTTTT
CASRAGPNTGELFF
>15|TRBV25-1|.|TRBJ2-2|.
TGTGCCAGCAGTGTTCTCGGAGGAGGTACCGGGGAGCTGTTTTTT
CASSVLGGGTGELFF
>15|TRBV6-1|many|TRBJ1-6|.
TGTGCCAGCACTGGAGAGGGGGACGGGGGTAGAGCCCTCCACTTT
CASTGEGDGGRALHF
>17|TRBV7-6|.|TRBJ2-2|TRBD1
TGTGCCAGCATCATCCCGCTTGGGACAGGGGACACCGGGGAGCTGTTTTTT
CASIIPLGTGDTGELFF
>10|TRBV10-1|.|TRBJ1-2|.
TGCGCCAGCATGGAAGGTGGCTACACCTTC
CASMEGGYTF
>16|TRBV4-1|many|TRBJ2-7|TRBD1
TGCGCCAGCAGCCTAAAAACAGGGGGCGCGGTCCACGAGCAGTACTTC
CASSLKTGGAVHEQYF
>15|TRBV7-8|.|TRBJ1-5|.
TGTGCCAGCAGCCCAGGGATCTCCCCCAGTCAGCCCCAGCATTTT
CASSPGISPSQPQHF
>13|TRBV7-3|.|TRBJ1-1|.
TGTGCCAGCAGCTTAGATCCCATGGCTGAAGCTTTCTTT
CASSLDPMAEAFF
>16|TRBV20-1|.|TRBJ2-1|.
TGCAGTGCTAGGCCTAGGGAGGGGGCGCGGTACAATGAGCAGTTCTTC
CSARPREGARYNEQFF
>14|TRBV4-1|.|TRBJ1-4|.
TGCGCCAGCAGCCAAGGATTGGGGGAAGAAAAACTGTTTTTT
CASSQGLGEEKLFF
>13|TRBV5-6|.|TRBJ2-1|.
TGTGCCAGCAGCCCCCCTCCTTACAATGAGCAGTTCTTC
CASSPPPYNEQFF
>14|TRBV20-1|few|TRBJ2-1|.
TGCAGTGCTAGAGGGGACAACCGATACAATGAGCAGTTCTTC
CSARGDNRYNEQFF
>17|TRBV4-1|.|TRBJ2-2|.
TGCGCCAGCAGCCAAGCGGGTTCAAAGGCCCCTACCGGGGAGCTGTTTTTT
CASSQAGSKAPTGELFF
>15|TRBV6-6|many|TRBJ2-3|.
TGTGCCAGCGGCGGGACCGTTACTAGCACAGATACGCAGTATTTT
CASGGTVTSTDTQYF
>13|TRBV12-3/TRBV12-4|.|TRBJ1-2|.
TGTGCCAGCAGTTTTCCGCCGAGGTATGGCTACACCTTC
CASSFPPRYGYTF
>15|TRBV7-9|few|TRBJ2-7|.
TGTGCCAGCAGCTTAGAGGGTTTTGGGGGAAACGAGCAGTACTTC
CASSLEGFGGNEQYF
>14|TRBV5-1|few|TRBJ1-2|.
TGCGCCAGCAGCTTGGCTCCGGGCTACTATGGCTACACCTTC
CASSLAPGYYGYTF
>14|TRBV5-4|.|TRBJ2-7|TRBD1
TGTGCCAGCAGCTTGAGGGACAGAGCCTACGAGCAGTACTTC
CASSLRDRAYEQYF
>13|TRBV7-9|few|TRBJ1-1|.
TGTGCCAGCAGCTTAGCGGGCGGGGAGGAAGCTTTCTTT
CASSLAGGEEAFF
>11|TRBV20-1|.|TRBJ2-1|.
TGCAGTGCTCCTTCACCCAGGCGGCAGTTCTTC
CSAPSPRRQFF
>12|TRBV20-1|.|TRBJ2-7|.
TGCAGTGCTAGCGGGGCGACCTACGAGCAGTACTTC
CSASGATYEQYF
>18|TRBV9|.|TRBJ2-2|TRBD1
TGTGCCAGCAGCGTACCGGGACAGGGGAAGGCGAACACCGGGGAGCTGTTTTTT
CASSVPGQGKANTGELFF
>15|TRBV6-5|few|TRBJ2-6|TRBD1
TGTGCCAGCAGCCCCGACAGGGCTGGGGCCAACGTCCTGACTTTC
CASSPDRAGANVLTF
>14|TRBV12-3/TRBV12-4|few|TRBJ2-7|TRBD1
TGTGCCAGCAGCAACCGAAGGGACAGGGGCGAGCAGTACTTC
CASSNRRDRGEQYF
>16|TRBV7-9|.|TRBJ1-1|TRBD1
TGTGCCAGCAGCTCCGTGACAGGGGGTACGAACACTGAAGCTTTCTTT
CASSSVTGGTNTEAFF
>13|TRBV7-9|few|TRBJ2-3|.
TGTGCCAGCAAAACTTCCAACACAGATACGCAGTATTTT
CASKTSNTDTQYF
>14|TRBV6-2/TRBV6-3|few|TRBJ2-2|.
TGTGCCAGCAGCCCCAACGGGGGGCCCGGGGAGCTGTTTTTT
CASSPNGGPGELFF
>16|TRBV4-1|.|TRBJ2-2|.
TGCGCCAGCAGCCCCCTCCAGGGGCCTACCGTGGGGGAGCTGTTTTTT
CASSPLQGPTVGELFF
>13|TRBV6-5|.|TRBJ2-1|.
TGTGCCAGCACCCACGGGACATACGATGAGCAGTTCTTC
CASTHGTYDEQFF
>17|TRBV7-9|.|TRBJ2-3|TRBD1
TGTGCCAGCAGCTTCACCAGACCGGGACAGCGCACAGATACGCAGTATTTT
CASSFTRPGQRTDTQYF
>11|TRBV4-1|once|TRBJ1-2|.
TGCGCCAGCAGTCAGACTTTCGGCTACACCTTC
CASSQTFGYTF
>14|TRBV6-2/TRBV6-3|few|TRBJ2-1|.
TGTGCCAGCAGTTACAGGGGTAACTACAATGAGCAGTTCTTC
CASSYRGNYNEQFF
>14|TRBV6-5|few|TRBJ2-1|TRBD1
TGTGCCAGCAGTGTTACAGGGGCCTACAATGAGCAGTTCTTC
CASSVTGAYNEQFF
>13|TRBV20-1|few|TRBJ2-1|.
TGCAGTGGGGCTACGCGGCGAGGCGATGAGCAGTTCTTC
CSGATRRGDEQFF
>14|TRBV15|.|TRBJ2-1|.
TGTGCCACCAGCAGAGATGAAGGAAGGTATGAGCAGTTCTTC
CATSRDEGRYEQFF
>13|TRBV5-6|few|TRBJ2-5|.
TGTGCCAGCAGCTTAGATGTTCAAGAGACCCAGTACTTC
CASSLDVQETQYF
>16|TRBV24-1|.|TRBJ2-2|TRBD2
TGTGCCACCAGTGCTTTTCGGGGGGGGAACACCGGGGAGCTGTTTTTT
CATSAFRGGNTGELFF
>17|TRBV7-9|.|TRBJ1-5|.
TGTGCCAGCAGCGATTCCTACGGTGGGGGCCTCGATCAGCCCCAGCATTTT
CASSDSYGGGLDQPQHF
>16|TRBV4-3|few|TRBJ1-2|.
TGCGCCAGCAGCCAAGAGGGGGAGCGACGGGACTATGGCTACACCTTC
CASSQEGERRDYGYTF
>13|TRBV28|many|TRBJ2-7|.
TGTGCCGCTTGGAGGGACGGCTCCTACGAGCAGTACTTC
CAAWRDGSYEQYF
>11|TRBV29-1|.|TRBJ1-1|.
TGCAGCCCATCCAGGGGAACCGAAGCTTTCTTT
CSPSRGTEAFF
>13|TRBV6-2/TRBV6-3|few|TRBJ2-1|.
TGTGCCAGCAGTTATGGGGCCCCCAGTGAGCAGTTCTTC
CASSYGAPSEQFF
>14|TRBV27|.|TRBJ2-3|.
TGTGCCAGCAGTCCGACTAGGAGCACAGATACGCAGTATTTT
CASSPTRSTDTQYF
>12|TRBV7-8|.|TRBJ1-1|.
TGTGCCAGCAGCAAAGGGCGTGCTGAAGCTTTCTTT
CASSKGRAEAFF
>13|TRBV27|.|TRBJ2-7|.
TGTGCCAGCAGTTGGGGGGATACCTACGAGCAGTACTTC
CASSWGDTYEQYF
>13|TRBV7-2|.|TRBJ2-2|.
TGTGCCAGCAGTTCAGGGTTGCACGGGGAGCTGTTTTTT
CASSSGLHGELFF
>15|TRBV12-3/TRBV12-4|few|TRBJ1-5|TRBD1
TGTGCCAGCAGTTTACTAGGGACAGGAAATCAGCCCCAGCATTTT
CASSLLGTGNQPQHF
>14|TRBV20-1|few|TRBJ2-4|TRBD2
TGCAGTGCTAGAGATTTAACTAGCGGAAACATTCAGTACTTC
CSARDLTSGNIQYF
>13|TRBV25-1|.|TRBJ2-3|.
TGTGCCAGCACGCGGAGGGGTGCAGATACGCAGTATTTT
CASTRRGADTQYF